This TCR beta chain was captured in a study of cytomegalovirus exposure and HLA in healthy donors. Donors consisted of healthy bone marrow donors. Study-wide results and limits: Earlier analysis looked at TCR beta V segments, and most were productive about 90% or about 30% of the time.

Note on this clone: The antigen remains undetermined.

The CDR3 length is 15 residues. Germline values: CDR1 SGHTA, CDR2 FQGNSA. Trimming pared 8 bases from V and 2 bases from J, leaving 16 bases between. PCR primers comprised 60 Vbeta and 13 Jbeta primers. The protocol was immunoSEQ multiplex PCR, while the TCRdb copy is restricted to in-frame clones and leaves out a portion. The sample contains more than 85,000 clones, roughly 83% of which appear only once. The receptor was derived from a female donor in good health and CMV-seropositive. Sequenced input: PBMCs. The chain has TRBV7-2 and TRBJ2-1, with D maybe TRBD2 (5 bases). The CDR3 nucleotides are TGTGCCAGCGGGATTGGCGGGCCTACCTACAATGAGCAGTTCTTC. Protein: CASGIGGPTYNEQFF. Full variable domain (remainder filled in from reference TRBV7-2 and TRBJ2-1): GAGVSQSPSNKVTEKGKDVELRCDPISGHTALYWYRQSLGQGLEFLIYFQGNSAPDKSGLPSDRFSAERTGGSVSTLTIQRTQQEDSAVYLCASGIGGPTYNEQFFGPGTRLTVL.